The entry that follows covers one T cell receptor beta chain sequence. Its specificity is not known. This record belongs to a study of somatic mutations in cytotoxic T cells in rheumatoid arthritis. Using immunoSEQ multiplex PCR, the repertoire was profiled, and TCRdb retains in-frame clones only, with some absent. The data show some 4,300 clones, with about 82% seen just once and about a third held by the top ten. Study results and caveats: About an eighth of the roughly 65 patients had a largest CD8+ clone above 20% of CD8+ cells. CD8+ T-cell clonality did not differ significantly between rheumatoid arthritis patients and age-matched healthy controls.

Germline CDR1 and CDR2: SGHDT and YYEEEE. Trimming at V came to 1 base and at J to 2 bases, leaving 9 bases not matched to a gene. The CDR3 consists of 18 residues. This clonotype was obtained from a woman in her fifties or sixties with rheumatoid arthritis. This rearrangement joins TRBV5-6 to TRBJ1-6; 7 positions match TRBD1. The sequenced sample was CD8+ T cells sorted from blood. The CDR3 region is CASSLTGTANAYNSPLHF. In DNA, the CDR3 is TGTGCCAGCAGCTTGACCGGGACAGCCAACGCCTATAATTCACCCCTCCACTTT.